This T cell receptor delta chain was captured in a study of Vδ1+ human thymocytes. Study-wide findings and caveats: In the thymus, TRG and TRD repertoires looked highly polyclonal with Gaussian CDR3 lengths.

RNA was extracted from the cells and then reverse transcribed. The CDR3 regions were amplified by multiplex PCR from V-gene primers to a constant-region primer. TCRdb re-called the multiplex PCR reads with CATT. This sample has around 56,000 delta-chain clones, with about 15% found just once. Trimming cost V 2 bases and J 2 bases; bases outside gene matches: 17. The germline V gene has CDR1 TSWWSYY and CDR2 QGS. CDR3 size: 20 residues. The table lists this clone with a few counts. Its cognate antigen is unknown. This sequence joins TRDV1 and TRDJ1; TRDD3 matches at 10 bases. The origin of this receptor is a girl younger than two who had congenital heart surgery. The material sequenced was Vdelta1+ gamma-delta thymocytes from the thymus. Regarding subset: FACS-sorted CD3+ TCRalphabeta- TCRVdelta1+ TCRVdelta2- thymocytes. The CDR3: CALGEIEPLLLGDSTDKLIF. CDR3 coding DNA: TGTGCTCTTGGGGAAATCGAACCTCTCCTACTGGGGGATTCGACCGATAAACTCATCTTT.